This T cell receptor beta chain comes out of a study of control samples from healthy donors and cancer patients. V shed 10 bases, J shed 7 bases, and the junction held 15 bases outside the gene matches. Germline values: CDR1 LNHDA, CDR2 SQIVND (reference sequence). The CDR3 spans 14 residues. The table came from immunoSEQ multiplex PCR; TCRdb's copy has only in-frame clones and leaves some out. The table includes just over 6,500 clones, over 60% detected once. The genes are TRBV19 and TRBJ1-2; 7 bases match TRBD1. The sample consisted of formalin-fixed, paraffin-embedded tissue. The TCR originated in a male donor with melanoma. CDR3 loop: CATTPQGGARGYTF. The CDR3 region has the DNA TGTGCCACTACGCCCCAGGGGGGGGCGCGTGGCTACACCTTC. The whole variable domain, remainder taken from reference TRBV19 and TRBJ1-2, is DGGITQSPKYLFRKEGQNVTLSCEQNLNHDAMYWYRQDPGQGLRLIYYSQIVNDFQKGDIAEGYSVSREKKESFPLTVTSAQKNPTAFYLCATTPQGGARGYTFGSGTRLTVV.